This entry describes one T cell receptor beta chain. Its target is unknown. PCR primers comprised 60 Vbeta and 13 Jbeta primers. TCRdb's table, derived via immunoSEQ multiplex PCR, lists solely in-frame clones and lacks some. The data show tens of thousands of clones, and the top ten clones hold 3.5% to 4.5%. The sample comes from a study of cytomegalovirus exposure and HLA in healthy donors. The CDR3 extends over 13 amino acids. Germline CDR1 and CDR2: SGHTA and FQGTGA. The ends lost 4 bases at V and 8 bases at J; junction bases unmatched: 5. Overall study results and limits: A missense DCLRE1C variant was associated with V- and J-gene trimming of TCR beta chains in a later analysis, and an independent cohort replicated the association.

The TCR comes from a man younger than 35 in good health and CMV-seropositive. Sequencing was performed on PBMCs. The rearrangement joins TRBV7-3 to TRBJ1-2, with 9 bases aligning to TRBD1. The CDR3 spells CASSWGQGHGYTF. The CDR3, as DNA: TGTGCCAGCAGCTGGGGACAGGGACACGGCTACACCTTC.